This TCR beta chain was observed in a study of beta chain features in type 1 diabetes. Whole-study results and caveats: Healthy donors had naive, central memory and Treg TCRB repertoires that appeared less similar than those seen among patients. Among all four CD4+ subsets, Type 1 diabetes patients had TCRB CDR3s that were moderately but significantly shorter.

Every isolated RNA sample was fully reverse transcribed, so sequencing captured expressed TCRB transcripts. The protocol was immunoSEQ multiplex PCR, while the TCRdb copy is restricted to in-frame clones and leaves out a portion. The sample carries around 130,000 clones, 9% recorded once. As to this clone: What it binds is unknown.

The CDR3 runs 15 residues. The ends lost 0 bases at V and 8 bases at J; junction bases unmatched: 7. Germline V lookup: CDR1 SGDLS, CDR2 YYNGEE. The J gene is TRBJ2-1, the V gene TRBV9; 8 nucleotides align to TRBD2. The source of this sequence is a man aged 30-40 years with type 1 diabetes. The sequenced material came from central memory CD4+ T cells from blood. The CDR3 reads CASSVDQRGLDEQFF. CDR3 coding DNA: TGTGCCAGCAGCGTAGACCAGCGGGGGTTGGATGAGCAGTTCTTC.